The 5 T cell receptor beta chains listed next were all sequenced from one sample in a study of blood T cell repertoires in COVID-19 (dated by TCRdb to 2018 to 2021). The protocol used for the library was the immunoSEQ multiplex PCR assay. TCRdb provides this immuneACCESS table in a form limited to in-frame rearrangements. Some clones are lacking; in checked studies, under half of them reflect an unresolved V gene, and why the rest are absent is not known. Within this sample are 310,000 or so clones, with around four fifths of them counted one time only. Of the sample, roughly 1.3% is held by the ten largest clones. Sequenced sample: peripheral blood. The origin of the receptors is a woman between 45 and 65 years old with acute or convalescent COVID-19.

This chain connects TRBV5-1 to TRBJ1-6, with D unclear. The CDR3 is 14 amino acids. CDR1 is SGHRS, CDR2 YFSETQ, per germline. Deletions cut 2 bases from V and 8 bases from J, with 11 bases between. CDR3 nucleotides: TGCGCCAGCAGCTTTCCCGAACCGGATTCACCCCTCCACTTT. Translation: CASSFPEPDSPLHF.

This chain uses TRBV4-3 with TRBJ2-5; 7 positions agree with TRBD2. CDR1 LGHNA and CDR2 YSLEER come from the germline V gene. The CDR3 is made up of 13 amino acids. After removal of 2 bases from V and 4 bases from J, the junction contained 1 base not matched to a gene. CDR3 bases: TGCGCCAGCAGCCAAAGACTAGCAGAGACCCAGTACTTC. This gives the protein CASSQRLAETQYF.

The rearrangement uses TRBV7-8 and TRBJ2-7; 7 nucleotides match TRBD2. Germline-derived CDR1 and CDR2 are SGHVS and FQNEAQ. This CDR3 has 14 residues. J lost 0 bases, V lost 1 base, and 0 bases had no gene match. This CDR3 reads CASSLGGGSYEQYV. CDR3 in DNA: TGTGCCAGCAGCTTAGGGGGGGGCTCCTACGAGCAGTACGTC.

The V and J genes are TRBV5-5 and TRBJ2-5; TRBD1 aligns across 7 bases. Germline CDR1 and CDR2: SGHKS and YYEKEE (reference sequence). V lost 6 bases, J lost 5 bases, and 10 bases stayed unmatched. This CDR3 has 14 residues. The CDR3 sequence is CASTRQGAQETQYF. For the CDR3, the DNA is TGTGCCAGCACCCGACAGGGCGCGCAGGAGACCCAGTACTTC. Full variable domain (rest looked up from reference TRBV5-5 and TRBJ2-5): DAGVTQSPTHLIKTRGQQVTLRCSPISGHKSVSWYQQVLGQGPQFIFQYYEKEERGRGNFPDRFSARQFPNYSSELNVNALLLGDSALYLCASTRQGAQETQYFGPGTRLLVL.

The chain has TRBV6-2 or TRBV6-3 and TRBJ1-2; 8 nucleotides line up with TRBD1. Germline-derived CDR1 and CDR2 are MNHEY and SVGEGT. The CDR3 has 16 residues. The ends lost 5 bases at V and 4 bases at J; junction bases unmatched: 12. CDR3 nucleotide sequence: TGTGCCAGCAGTCGGCCTCAGGGGGCTGTCGGCTATGGCTACACCTTC. Its translation is CASSRPQGAVGYGYTF.